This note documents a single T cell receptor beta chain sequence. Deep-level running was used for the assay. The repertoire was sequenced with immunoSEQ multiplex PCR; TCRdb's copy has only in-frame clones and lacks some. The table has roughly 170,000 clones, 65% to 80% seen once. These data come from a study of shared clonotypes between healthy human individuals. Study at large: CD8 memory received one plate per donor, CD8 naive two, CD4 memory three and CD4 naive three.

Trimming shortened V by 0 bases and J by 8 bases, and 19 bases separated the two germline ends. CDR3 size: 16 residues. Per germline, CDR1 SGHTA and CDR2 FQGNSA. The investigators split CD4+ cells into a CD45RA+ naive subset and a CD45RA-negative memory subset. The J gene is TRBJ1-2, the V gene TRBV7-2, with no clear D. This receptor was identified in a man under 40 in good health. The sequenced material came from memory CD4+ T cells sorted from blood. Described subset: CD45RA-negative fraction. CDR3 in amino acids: CASSLASRVGKTGYTF. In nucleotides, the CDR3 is TGTGCCAGCAGCTTAGCTTCTCGGGTTGGTAAGACGGGCTACACCTTC.